This TCR beta chain was sequenced during a study of cytomegalovirus exposure and HLA in healthy donors. The overall study: Findings of an earlier analysis included around 100 million unique TCR beta sequences from 180 million or so T cells. In terms of ancestry, the Caucasian-associated cluster contained around four fifths of the approximately 420 genotyped donors.

Regarding the study as a whole: Earlier analysis found most TCR beta V segments productive about 87% or about 30% of the time. Rates of TCR association differed by HLA locus in a later analysis, with DRB1 highest and HLA-C lowest.

With regard to this clone: Its antigen is undetermined.

13 Jbeta primers and 60 Vbeta primers were used for the PCR. Data came from immunoSEQ multiplex PCR; TCRdb stores just in-frame clones and leaves some out. The data show approximately 130,000 clones, with roughly four fifths seen just once and around 2.9% held by the top ten. Germline V gene sequence: CDR1 MNHNY, CDR2 SVGAGI (reference sequence). The V end lost 5 bases, the J end lost 10 bases, and 16 bases lay between the germline ends. The CDR3 consists of 13 residues. The specimen was PBMCs. The chain combines TRBV6-6 with TRBJ2-3; no clear D gene. The clonotype was recovered from a man in his thirties or forties in good health and CMV-seronegative. This chain's CDR3 is CASSPNSLGAQYF. The CDR3 region has the DNA TGTGCCAGCAGTCCCAACTCGTTGGGCGCGCAGTATTTT.